This paragraph covers one TCR beta chain sequence. The V gene lost 4 bases and the J gene lost 0 bases, with 14 bases spanning the gap. Germline V gene data show CDR1 as MNHNS and CDR2 as SASEGT. CDR3 length equals 16 residues. This sample is drawn from a study of Ad26.COV2.S vaccination and SARS-CoV-2 variants. The table came from immunoSEQ multiplex PCR; TCRdb's copy has only in-frame clones and leaves some out. The table records a few hundred thousand clones, about 91% of them present only once. Treatment reported: 15 to 20 received Ad26.COV2.S at low or high dose, single or two shots; five or six received placebo; per-sample allocation not given. It was on day 63 after the first vaccine or placebo injection that samples were taken.

The origin of this receptor is a person between 18 and 60 years old who received the Ad26.COV2.S COVID-19 vaccine or a placebo. This chain uses TRBV6-1 with TRBJ2-3; tentatively, D is TRBD2 (6 bases). The source was peripheral blood, collected in a trial of Ad26.COV2.S vaccine versus placebo. Here the CDR3 DNA reads TGTGCCAGCAGTGTGGAGGGCGTCCCAAGCACAGATACGCAGTATTTT. Translated, it gives CASSVEGVPSTDTQYF.